This section outlines one T cell receptor beta chain sequence together with its context. The CDR3 length is 15 residues. CDR1 MNHEY and CDR2 SVGEGT come from the germline V gene. Trimming left V 5 bases short and J 0 bases short, with 11 bases between. Libraries were prepared by immunoSEQ multiplex PCR; TCRdb keeps only in-frame clonotypes and omits some of them. Of approximately 290,000 clones detected, over 85% appear once; the ten largest clones hold over 8.5%. This sample was included in a study of blood T cell repertoires in COVID-19. The V gene is TRBV6-2 or TRBV6-3, the J gene TRBJ1-5, with D unresolved. The sequencing sample was made of peripheral blood. This receptor was taken from a woman aged 25 to 45 with COVID-19, enrolled during active disease. The DNA for the CDR3 is TGTGCCAGCAGTCCCACTCGAGGTAGCAATCAGCCCCAGCATTTT. Protein sequence: CASSPTRGSNQPQHF.